What follows are 17 T cell receptor beta chains derived from one specimen sequenced in a study of identical twins. TCRdb recomputed calls from the 5' RACE reads with MiXCR, one row per CDR3 protein. The sample contains 690,000 or so distinct CDR3 sequences, 8.5% to 9.5% of which appear only once. The same specimen was also included in a second study, on yellow fever vaccine responses in identical twins.

Material for sequencing was PBMCs. Receptors originate from a woman between 18 and 29 years old in good health.

The chain has TRBV30 and TRBJ2-5; TRBD2 matches 7 bases. Germline CDR1 reads GTSNPN; CDR2 reads SVGIG (reference sequence). CDR3 length: 14 amino acids. V shed 0 bases and J 1 base; nucleotides not matched to a gene: 2. CDR3 coding DNA: TGTGCCTGGAGTGTGGGAGGGGCCCAAGAGACCCAGTACTTC. As protein: CAWSVGGAQETQYF. Supplemented by reference TRBV30 and TRBJ2-5, the full variable domain reads SQTIHQWPATLVQPVGSPLSLECTVEGTSNPNLYWYRQAAGRGLQLLFYSVGIGQISSEVPQNLSASRPQDRQFILSSKKLLLSDSGFYLCAWSVGGAQETQYFGPGTRLLVL.

This clonotype has a handful of counts. This chain connects TRBV3-1 to TRBJ1-1, with D hard to call. CDR1 LGHDT and CDR2 YNNKEL come from the germline V gene (reference sequence). The CDR3 has 13 amino acids. Trimming left V 5 bases short and J 4 bases short, with 11 bases between. CDR3 in amino acids: CASSVGKGTEAFF. The CDR3, as DNA: TGTGCCAGCAGCGTCGGTAAAGGCACTGAAGCTTTCTTT.

The chain joins TRBV2 to TRBJ2-7, with D tentatively TRBD1 (6 bases). Germline CDR1 is SNHLY and CDR2 is FYNNEI. Between the trimmed V and J ends, which lost 3 bases and 6 bases, there was a span of 15 bases. This CDR3 comprises 14 residues. CDR3 protein: CASSDPRGTFEQYF. CDR3 sequence (DNA): TGTGCCAGCAGTGACCCTAGGGGGACGTTCGAGCAGTACTTC. The full variable domain, rest sourced from reference TRBV2 and TRBJ2-7, is EPEVTQTPSHQVTQMGQEVILRCVPISNHLYFYWYRQILGQKVEFLVSFYNNEISEKSEIFDDQFSVERPDGSNFTLKIRSTKLEDSAMYFCASSDPRGTFEQYFGPGTRLTVT.

This clonotype occurred a few times. The chain joins TRBV12-3 or TRBV12-4 to TRBJ2-3; 8 positions match TRBD2. The length of the CDR3 is 16 residues. J lost 0 bases, V lost 1 base, and 3 bases had no gene match. CDR3 in amino acids: CASSLEASGSTDTQYF. Written as DNA, the CDR3 is TGTGCCAGCAGTTTAGAGGCTAGCGGGAGCACAGATACGCAGTATTTT.

This clonotype was picked up many times. The chain couples TRBV9 to TRBJ2-2; the D gene is possibly TRBD1 (6 bases). V lost 3 bases and J lost 1, with 10 bases in between. Germline CDR1 and CDR2: SGDLS and YYNGEE. The CDR3 is 15 amino acids. This chain's CDR3 is CASSEQGWNTGELFF. DNA of the CDR3: TGTGCCAGCAGCGAACAGGGTTGGAACACCGGGGAGCTGTTTTTT.

This clonotype was seen many times. The rearrangement joins TRBV29-1 to TRBJ2-7; D remains unclear. The V gene lost 0 bases and the J gene lost 5 bases, with 8 bases spanning the gap. Germline loops: CDR1 SQVTM, CDR2 ANQGSEA. The CDR3 spans 12 residues. The CDR3 region is CSVEDIRDEQYF. The CDR3 DNA follows: TGCAGCGTTGAAGATATCCGGGACGAGCAGTACTTC.

The chain joins TRBV20-1 to TRBJ2-3; no definite D call. Germline lookup yields CDR1 DFQATT and CDR2 SNEGSKA (reference sequence). Between the trimmed V and J ends, which lost 7 bases and 0 bases, there was a span of 11 bases. The CDR3 is 13 residues long. The CDR3 sequence is CSGYTASTDTQYF. DNA of the CDR3: TGCAGTGGATATACAGCTAGCACAGATACGCAGTATTTT.

This clonotype has just a few counts. The V and J genes are TRBV11-2 and TRBJ2-5; D ambiguous. Trimming pared 5 bases from V and 3 bases from J, leaving 10 bases between. This CDR3 has 13 residues. In germline, CDR1 is SGHAT, CDR2 FQNNGV. In DNA, the CDR3 is TGTGCCAGCAGCCCAGGCCCTAAAGAGACCCAGTACTTC. Residues: CASSPGPKETQYF. The whole variable domain, remainder taken from reference TRBV11-2 and TRBJ2-5, is EAGVAQSPRYKIIEKRQSVAFWCNPISGHATLYWYQQILGQGPKLLIQFQNNGVVDDSQLPKDRFSAERLKGVDSTLKIQPAKLEDSAVYLCASSPGPKETQYFGPGTRLLVL.

This clonotype was found a few times. DNA of the CDR3: TGCGCCAGCAGGGACAGGGGGCGCACCGGGGAGCTGTTTTTT. Encoded protein: CASRDRGRTGELFF. The chain has TRBV10-2 and TRBJ2-2; 11 bases are shared with TRBD1. This CDR3 is built from 14 residues. The ends lost 6 bases at V and 4 bases at J; junction bases unmatched: 1. Germline V gene data show CDR1 as WSHSY and CDR2 as SAAADI.

This clonotype was detected ten times or more. The chain links TRBV5-1 to TRBJ2-1, with D perhaps TRBD1 (6 bases). The CDR3 is made up of 14 amino acids. Looked up from germline, CDR1 is SGHRS and CDR2 is YFSETQ. Trimming stripped 4 bases from V and 7 bases from J, with 15 bases between. The CDR3 region has the DNA TGCGCCAGCAGCACACAGGGATTCGAGAATGAGCAGTTCTTC. This sequence encodes CASSTQGFENEQFF.

This chain uses TRBV28 with TRBJ2-7, with a possible D match to TRBD2 (5 bases). CDR3 length: 15 amino acids. V dropped 5 bases and J dropped 3 bases, with 17 bases sitting between them. Germline CDR1 and CDR2: MDHEN and SYDVKM. The CDR3 nucleotides read TGTGCCAGCAGTAAAGCGGAGGTTTTGATCTACGAGCAGTACTTC. Its translation is CASSKAEVLIYEQYF.

Only a few counts were recorded for this clonotype. The gene calls are TRBV5-1 and TRBJ2-3; 8 nucleotides align to TRBD1. The germline CDR1 and CDR2 sequences are SGHRS and YFSETQ. The CDR3 is made up of 16 amino acids. V trimming: 3 bases; J trimming: 0 bases; junction bases outside the gene matches: 6. CDR3 amino acids: CASSYRTGQSTDTQYF. The CDR3 coding sequence is TGCGCCAGCAGCTATCGGACAGGGCAAAGCACAGATACGCAGTATTTT.

This clonotype was detected many times. Here the CDR3 DNA reads TGTGCCAGCAGCCAAGGTAGGAGGGCAACGCCCTACGAGCAGTACTTC. This translates into CASSQGRRATPYEQYF. The gene calls are TRBV3-1 and TRBJ2-7; D possibly corresponds to TRBD2 (6 bases). The CDR3 is made up of 16 amino acids. V shed 1 base and J shed 2 bases, with 15 bases lying between them. The germline CDR1 and CDR2 sequences are LGHDT and YNNKEL (reference sequence).

The sample holds a few counts of this clonotype. V and J are TRBV7-9 and TRBJ2-2, with D possibly being TRBD1 (6 bases). Germline assignment: CDR1 SEHNR and CDR2 FQNEAQ (reference sequence). V gave up 7 bases and J gave up 3 bases, with 12 bases separating them. This CDR3 has 14 amino acids. The CDR3 loop is CASNPTGYTGELFF. CDR3 sequence (DNA): TGTGCCAGCAACCCGACAGGCTACACCGGGGAGCTGTTTTTT.

This chain links TRBV7-3 with TRBJ2-1; D unclear. The CDR3 is made up of 15 amino acids. Germline V CDR1 and CDR2: SGHTA, FQGTGA. V was cut by 2 bases and J by 0 bases, with 8 bases left in between. The CDR3 sequence is CASSLGRISYNEQFF. The CDR3 DNA is TGTGCCAGCAGCTTAGGGCGGATCTCCTACAATGAGCAGTTCTTC.

This clonotype was counted only a few times. This chain connects TRBV11-2 to TRBJ2-5; the D is unclear. CDR1 is SGHAT and CDR2 is FQNNGV in the germline V gene. V was cut by 5 bases and J by 2 bases, with 6 bases left in between. The CDR3 sequence is 12 residues long. DNA of the CDR3: TGTGCCAGCAGCGGAACTCAAGAGACCCAGTACTTC. Protein product: CASSGTQETQYF. Full variable domain (rest looked up from reference TRBV11-2 and TRBJ2-5): EAGVAQSPRYKIIEKRQSVAFWCNPISGHATLYWYQQILGQGPKLLIQFQNNGVVDDSQLPKDRFSAERLKGVDSTLKIQPAKLEDSAVYLCASSGTQETQYFGPGTRLLVL.

This clonotype has a handful of counts. V and J are TRBV29-1 and TRBJ2-7; 9 bases map to TRBD1. The length of the CDR3 is 15 residues. V lost 4 bases to trimming and J lost 2 bases; unmatched junction nucleotides: 9. The germline CDR1 and CDR2 sequences are SQVTM and ANQGSEA. The DNA for the CDR3 is TGCAGCGTTGGGGGGGACAGGGCAATGACCTACGAGCAGTACTTC. It translates to CSVGGDRAMTYEQYF.